One TCR beta chain is described in this entry. Its antigen is undetermined. With 60 Vbeta and 13 Jbeta primers, the PCR was carried out. TCRdb's copy holds only in-frame clones and misses some; the assay was immunoSEQ multiplex PCR. The table includes approximately 44,000 clones, about 85% detected once. The data derive from a study of cytomegalovirus exposure and HLA in healthy donors. Points from the study as a whole: Being productive about 87% or about 30% of the time was typical of most TCR beta V segments in an earlier analysis. A later analysis appeared to link common viral pathogens to several of the most significant clusters.

The CDR3 runs to 17 residues. Germline CDR1 reads MNHEY; CDR2 reads SMNVEV (reference sequence). Unmatched junction bases numbered 7, after V lost 3 bases and J lost 5 bases. Sequencing used PBMCs. The TCR sequence derives from a man between 50 and 59 years old in good health and CMV-seronegative. The V gene is TRBV27, the J gene TRBJ2-1, with 13 bases that match TRBD2. The CDR3 loop reads CASSLRLGLAGNNEQFF. As DNA, the CDR3 is TGTGCCAGCAGTTTGCGCCTGGGACTAGCGGGAAACAATGAGCAGTTCTTC.